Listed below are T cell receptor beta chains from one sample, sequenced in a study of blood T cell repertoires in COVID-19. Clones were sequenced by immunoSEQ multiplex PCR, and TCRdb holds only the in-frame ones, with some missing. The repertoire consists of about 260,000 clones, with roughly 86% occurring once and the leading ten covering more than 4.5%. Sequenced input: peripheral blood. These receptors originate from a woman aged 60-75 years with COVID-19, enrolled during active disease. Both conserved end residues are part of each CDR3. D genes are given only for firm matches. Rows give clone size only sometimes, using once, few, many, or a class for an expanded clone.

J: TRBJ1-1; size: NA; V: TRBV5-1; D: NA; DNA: TGCGCCAGCAGCTTGGCCGCGGGGTTTAAAGGGACTGAAGCTTTCTTT; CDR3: CASSLAAGFKGTEAFF
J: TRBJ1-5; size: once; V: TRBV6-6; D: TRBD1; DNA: TGTGCCAGCCGGGACAGGGTAGATCAGCCCCAGCATTTT; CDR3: CASRDRVDQPQHF
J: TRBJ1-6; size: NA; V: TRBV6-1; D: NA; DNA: TGTGCCAGCAGTGAGGGGGGGGGCCGCAATCCTAATTCACCCCTCCACTTT; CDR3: CASSEGGGRNPNSPLHF
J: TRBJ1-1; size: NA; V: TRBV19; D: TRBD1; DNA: TGTGCCAGTAGCACCGGGGCAGGGGGCACTGAAGCTTTCTTT; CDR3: CASSTGAGGTEAFF
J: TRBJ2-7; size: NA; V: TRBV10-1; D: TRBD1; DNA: TGCGCCAGGAGTAACAACCTTGAGCGGGACAGGGTCTACGAGCAGTACTTC; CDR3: CARSNNLERDRVYEQYF
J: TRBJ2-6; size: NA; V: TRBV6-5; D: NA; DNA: TGTGCCAGCAGTTATTCGTTCGGGGCCAACGTCCTGACTTTC; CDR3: CASSYSFGANVLTF
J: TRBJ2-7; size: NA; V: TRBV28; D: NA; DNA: TGTGCCAGCAGTTTACGGGGGTCCTACGAGCAGTACTTC; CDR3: CASSLRGSYEQYF
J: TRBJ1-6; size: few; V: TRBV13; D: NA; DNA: TGTGCCAGCAGCCACCCGGACCCGTCCAGCGGGGATTCACCCCTCCACTTT; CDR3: CASSHPDPSSGDSPLHF
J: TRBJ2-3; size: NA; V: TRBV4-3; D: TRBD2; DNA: TGCGCCAGCAGCCAGGGACTAGCGGGAGGAGGGGGGCGGGGAGATACGCAGTATTTT; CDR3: CASSQGLAGGGGRGDTQYF
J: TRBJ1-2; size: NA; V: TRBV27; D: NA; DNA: TGTGCCAGCAGCGCAAGGTGGCAGGGCGGCTATGGCTACACCTTC; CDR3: CASSARWQGGYGYTF
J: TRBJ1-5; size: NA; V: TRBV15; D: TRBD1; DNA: TGTGCCACCAGTCATGACAGGGCGGTTCAGCCCCAGCATTTT; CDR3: CATSHDRAVQPQHF
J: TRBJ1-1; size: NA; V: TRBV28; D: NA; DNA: TGTGCCAGCAGGGGCAGGGGGAACACTGAAGCTTTCTTT; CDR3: CASRGRGNTEAFF
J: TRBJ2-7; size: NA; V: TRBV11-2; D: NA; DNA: TGTGCCAGCAGCTTAGACGCTAGCGCCGTCTTCGAGCAGTACTTC; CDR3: CASSLDASAVFEQYF
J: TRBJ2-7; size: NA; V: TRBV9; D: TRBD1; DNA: TGTGCCAGCAGCCCCCAAGACAGGGCCCCCTACGAGCAGTACTTC; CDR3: CASSPQDRAPYEQYF
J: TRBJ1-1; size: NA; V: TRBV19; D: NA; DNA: TGTGCCAGTAGTATGGCCAGATTGAACACTGAAGCTTTCTTT; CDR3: CASSMARLNTEAFF
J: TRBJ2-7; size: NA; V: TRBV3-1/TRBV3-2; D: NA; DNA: TGTGCCAGCAGCCTGGGACACACCTACGAGCAGTACTTC; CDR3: CASSLGHTYEQYF
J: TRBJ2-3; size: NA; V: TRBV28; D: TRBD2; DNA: TGTGCCAGCAGTAGGGTGGGAGGGACAGATACGCAGTATTTT; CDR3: CASSRVGGTDTQYF
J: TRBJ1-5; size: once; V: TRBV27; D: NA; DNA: TGTGCCAGCAGTCTTAGGGGAGGGCTGGTGAATCAGCCCCAGCATTTT; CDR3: CASSLRGGLVNQPQHF
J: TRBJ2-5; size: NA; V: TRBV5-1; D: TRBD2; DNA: TGCGCCAGCAGCACCCGCCCGGGGGGGCAAGAGACCCAGTACTTC; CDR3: CASSTRPGGQETQYF
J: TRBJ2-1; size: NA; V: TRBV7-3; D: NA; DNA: TGTGCCAGCAGCTCGTTCGGGAACCCCTCCTACAATGAGCAGTTCTTC; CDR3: CASSSFGNPSYNEQFF
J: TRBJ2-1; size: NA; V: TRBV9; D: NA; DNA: TGTGCCAGCAGCCTGGGGGCAGGGAGCTACAATGAGCAGTTCTTC; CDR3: CASSLGAGSYNEQFF
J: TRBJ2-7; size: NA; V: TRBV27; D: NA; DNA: TGTGCCAGCAGTTTAGGGGGCTACTACGAGCAGTACTTC; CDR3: CASSLGGYYEQYF
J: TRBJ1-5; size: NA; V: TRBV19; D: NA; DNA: TGTGCCAGTAGTATAGGGGCGGGGGTCCATCAGCCCCAGCATTTT; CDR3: CASSIGAGVHQPQHF
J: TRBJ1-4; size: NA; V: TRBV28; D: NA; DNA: TGTGCCAGCAGTTCCGACAGAGCCGTCAATGAAAAACTGTTTTTT; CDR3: CASSSDRAVNEKLFF
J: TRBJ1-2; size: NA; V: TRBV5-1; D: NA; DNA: TGCGCCAGCAGACTCGCCCTGGCTGAGACCGGGAGCTACACCTTC; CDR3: CASRLALAETGSYTF
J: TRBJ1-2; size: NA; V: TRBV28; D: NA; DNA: TGTGCCAGCAGTTCCCCCTCCGCAGGAACCTATGGCTACACCTTC; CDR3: CASSSPSAGTYGYTF
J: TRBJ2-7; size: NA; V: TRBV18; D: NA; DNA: TGTGCCAGCTCACCACCGACAAACAGGGCCTACGAGCAGTACTTC; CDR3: CASSPPTNRAYEQYF
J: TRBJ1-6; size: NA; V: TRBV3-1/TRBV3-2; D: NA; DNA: TGTGCCAGCAGCCGGGGGCTTGCTGGGATTAATTCACCCCTCCACTTT; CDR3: CASSRGLAGINSPLHF